Here is one TCR beta chain with its context. Its cognate antigen is unknown. The data originate from a study of OX40 agonist ivuxolimab in advanced cancers. General study findings and limits: Compared with CD4+, CD8+ T cells on average had more expanded clones.

Produced via immunoSEQ multiplex PCR; TCRdb's table is partial and in-frame only. Of about 30,000 clones listed, 80% are singletons. The sequencing used CD4+ or CD8+ T cells sorted from blood, collected in a trial of the OX40 agonist ivuxolimab. The TCR comes from an adult with an advanced solid tumor such as melanoma, head and neck, liver or kidney cancer.

The CDR3 nucleotides read TGCGCCAGCAGTACCAGCACAGATACGCAGTATTTT. Amino acid sequence: CASSTSTDTQYF. The rearrangement joins TRBV10-1 to TRBJ2-3; D is uncertain. This CDR3 is 12 amino acids long. Germline loops: CDR1 WNHNN, CDR2 SYGVQD (reference sequence). Between the trimmed V and J ends, which lost 5 bases and 0 bases, there was a span of 3 bases.